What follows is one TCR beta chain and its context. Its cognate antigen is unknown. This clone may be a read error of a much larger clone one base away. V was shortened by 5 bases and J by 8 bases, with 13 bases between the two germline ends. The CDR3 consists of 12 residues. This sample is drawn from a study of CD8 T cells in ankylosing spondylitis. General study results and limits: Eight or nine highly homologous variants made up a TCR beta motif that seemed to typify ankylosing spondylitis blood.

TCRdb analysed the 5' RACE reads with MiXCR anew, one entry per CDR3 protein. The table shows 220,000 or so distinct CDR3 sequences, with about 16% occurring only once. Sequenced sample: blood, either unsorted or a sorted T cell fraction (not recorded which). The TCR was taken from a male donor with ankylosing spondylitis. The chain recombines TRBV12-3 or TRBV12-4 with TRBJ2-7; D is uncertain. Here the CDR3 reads CASSPDPYKQYF. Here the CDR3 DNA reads TGTGCCAGCAGTCCCGACCCGTACAAGCAGTACTTC.